This T cell receptor beta chain was sequenced in a study of OX40 agonist ivuxolimab in advanced cancers. About the study: Patients were dosed with the agonistic anti-OX40 (CD134) antibody ivuxolimab. While on treatment, patients had intravenous ivuxolimab at 0.01 to 10 mg/kg every 2 weeks.

Trimming took off 4 bases at V and 8 bases at J, with 14 bases between the two ends. The CDR3 consists of 14 residues. CDR1 and CDR2 (germline): SNHLY, FYNNEI. TCRdb keeps only in-frame clones here, not all; method: immunoSEQ multiplex PCR. The sample holds around 50,000 clones; roughly four fifths are singletons and the top ten take over 0.6%. The gene calls are TRBV2 and TRBJ1-4; perhaps TRBD1 as D (5 bases). The receptor comes from an adult with an advanced solid tumor such as melanoma, head and neck, liver or kidney cancer. Sequences were derived from CD4+ or CD8+ T cells sorted from blood, sampled in a trial of the OX40 agonist ivuxolimab. The CDR3 protein is CASSARQGREKLFF. In nucleotides, the CDR3 is TGTGCCAGCAGTGCCCGCCAGGGAAGGGAAAAACTGTTTTTT.